This T cell receptor beta chain was found in a study of blood T cell repertoires in COVID-19. Method: immunoSEQ multiplex PCR; TCRdb's copy keeps in-frame clones and lacks some. The sample records around 190,000 clones, roughly 86% being singletons. V lost 3 bases to trimming and J lost 3 bases; unmatched junction nucleotides: 7. The CDR3 has 15 amino acids. Germline CDR1 is WSHSY and CDR2 is SAAADI. The clonotype originates from a man younger than 35 with acute COVID-19. Input material: PBMCs or T cells enriched from blood (not recorded which). V usage is TRBV10-2 and J usage is TRBJ2-5; 7 bases are a match to TRBD1. CDR3 DNA sequence: TGCGCCAGCAGTGATGGGGCCACAGGGGAAGAGACCCAGTACTTC. Encoded protein: CASSDGATGEETQYF.